Detailed here is one T cell receptor (beta chain). What antigen it recognizes has not been identified. Per-base qualities were not stored, and no clone one base away is much larger. The germline V gene encodes CDR1 SGHTS and CDR2 YDEGEE. The CDR3 contains 14 residues, cysteine and phenylalanine counted. The DNA shown is the 42-base CDR3, in frame from base 1. A distance of 14 bases separates the germline ends of V and J, which lose 5 bases and 3 bases respectively. TCRbeta CDR3 regions were amplified from genomic DNA by means of the immunoSEQ Assay, a bias-controlled multiplex PCR. The paper's data handling went like this. The number of nucleated cells in each sample was estimated from the amplification of reference gene primers within the assay. Sequence reads were collapsed and filtered to measure the absolute abundance of every unique TCRbeta CDR3 rearrangement. For each sample, productive Simpson clonality was calculated by taking the square root of Simpson's diversity index across productive rearrangements. This is the immuneACCESS table as TCRdb keeps it, with only in-frame sequences that have V and J called. A part of the clones is gone; compared with another copy, unresolved V genes explain less than half, and the rest is unexplained. The DNA gave D and trimming, while V, J and clone size come from that table. The sample table records hundreds of thousands of clones; roughly nine tenths of these occur just once. Roughly 4% of the sample comes from the top ten.

The data belong to a study of blood T cell repertoires in COVID-19 (dated by TCRdb to 2020 to 2022). Regarding the complete study: The collaborator samples originated in the United States, Italy and Spain and spanned the acute and convalescent phases of COVID-19. A de-identified subject ID, COVID-19 status, age in years and sex were almost always included in the sample metadata. The repertoires were made available in a free public database intended to serve as a resource for research on the immune response to SARS-CoV-2. Where available, HLA class I and class II types were taken from metadata supplied by the sample provider and were not determined by assay-based typing. The samples were drawn from two sources: the first 160 participants of the ongoing ImmuneRACE study, and 1,200 or so subjects contributed by 6 global collaborators. Subjects who had been exposed to COVID-19, were actively infected with it, or had recovered from it provided the deeply sampled blood TCRbeta repertoires that made up the dataset. The material from the prospective study consisted of cDNA or gDNA derived from T cells, B-cell-depleted T cells, or PBMCs. What the research found in general, with its limitations: How much clinical and demographic metadata was included differed by source and by participant, and the metadata was provided uncurated.

Enrolling through a virtual design, the prospective study's participants ranged in age from roughly 18 to 95 years and lived across 24 United States geographic areas. In the prospective study, participants were assigned to cohorts based on the clinical history participants reported in a screening survey and a study questionnaire. In the prospective study, mobile phlebotomists collected whole blood, serum and a nasopharyngeal or oropharyngeal swab from each participant. Prospective study participants could optionally give additional blood draws and questionnaires over an approximately two-month period. Prospective study blood samples were shipped either frozen or at room temperature before DNA extraction.

The TCR comes from a woman in her 30s with acute COVID-19. What was sequenced was PBMCs or T cells enriched from blood (not recorded which). Rearrangement joined TRBV5-8 to TRBJ1-1; the D gene cannot be resolved reliably. CDR3 sequence: CASSSHWEDTEAFF. The nucleotides read TGTGCCAGCAGTTCCCACTGGGAGGACACTGAAGCTTTCTTT.